The 5 T cell receptor beta chains presented below share a single source sample, sequenced in a study of T-cell memory formation after mild COVID-19. In TCRdb, the 5' RACE reads were re-called with MiXCR into one record per CDR3 protein. The sample shows approximately 340,000 distinct CDR3 sequences, approximately 15% of them seen only once. Sequences were obtained from PBMCs or a T cell subset sorted from them (not recorded which). These receptors came from a man in his late teens or twenties who had mild COVID-19 (a few samples of this study predate the infection). Cell type and time point are not known.

This CDR3 is CASTQQTGPYEQYV. In DNA form, the CDR3 reads TGTGCCAGCACCCAGCAGACAGGGCCCTACGAGCAGTACGTC. The chain carries TRBV2 and TRBJ2-7; 7 bases line up with TRBD1. This CDR3 is built from 14 residues. Germline CDR1 is SNHLY and CDR2 is FYNNEI. Trimming took 7 bases from V and 2 from J; bases not matched to a gene: 8.

In this sample, this clonotype turned up a few times. The chain joins TRBV18 to TRBJ1-2; possible D gene TRBD1, 5 bases. The CDR3 runs 14 residues. Germline lookup yields CDR1 KGHSH and CDR2 LQKENI. V lost 3 bases and J lost 4, with 12 bases in between. CDR3 nucleotide sequence: TGTGCCAGCTCACCGGAGGGGCTTGGCTATGGCTACACCTTC. Translating gives CASSPEGLGYGYTF.

V usage is TRBV20-1 and J usage is TRBJ1-2; D gene uncertain. This CDR3 has 15 amino acids. Looked up from germline, CDR1 is DFQATT and CDR2 is SNEGSKA (reference sequence). Trimming pared 1 base from V and 7 bases from J, leaving 19 bases between. CDR3 residues: CSARGPGRKTAGYTF. In DNA, the CDR3 is TGCAGTGCTAGAGGCCCGGGGAGAAAGACTGCTGGCTACACCTTC.

This clonotype was counted ten times or more. This chain joins TRBV3-1 and TRBJ1-5, with TRBD1 matching 8 bases. CDR3 size: 13 residues. The germline gives CDR1 LGHDT, CDR2 YNNKEL (reference sequence). Losses at the gene ends were 8 bases for V and 7 bases for J; bases not matched to a gene: 7. The DNA of the CDR3 is TGTGCCAGCTCACAAGACAGGGGACAGCCCCAGCATTTT. It is translated as CASSQDRGQPQHF.

In its sample, this clonotype was seen many times. The chain carries TRBV5-1 and TRBJ1-1; D remains unclear. CDR1 and CDR2 from the germline V gene are SGHRS and YFSETQ. This CDR3 is 13 amino acids long. The V gene lost 5 bases and the J gene lost 4 bases, with 12 bases spanning the gap. CDR3 sequence (DNA): TGCGCCAGCAGGCCGGGAGGGAGCACTGAAGCTTTCTTT. This codes for CASRPGGSTEAFF.